A single sample is the source of the 5 T cell receptor beta chains below, sequenced in a study of blood T cells in healthy people across ages. Together with a sample-barcoded 5' primer, a J-beta primer mix was included in a second PCR lasting roughly 6 to 12 cycles. One entry per CDR3 protein, called by TCRdb with MiXCR from the 5' RACE reads. This sample has around 800,000 distinct CDR3 sequences; about 55% occur once, and the top ten carry around 41%. The sequenced material came from blood. The receptor source for this set is a man aged 80 or over in good health.

The V and J genes are TRBV19 and TRBJ2-7; possible D gene TRBD1, 6 bases. The CDR3 totals 15 residues. Germline V gene data show CDR1 as LNHDA and CDR2 as SQIVND (reference sequence). Deletions cut 3 bases from V and 4 bases from J, with 16 bases between. As DNA, the CDR3 is TGTGCCAGTAGTATGGCCCGGGACAACCAATACGAGCAGTACTTC. Its protein product is CASSMARDNQYEQYF.

The chain has TRBV7-9 and TRBJ2-1, with D maybe TRBD2 (6 bases). In germline, CDR1 is SEHNR, CDR2 FQNEAQ (reference sequence). V gave up 2 bases and J gave up 5 bases, with 16 bases separating them. The CDR3 extends over 16 amino acids. This CDR3 reads CASSLIRQAGNNEQFF. CDR3 bases: TGTGCCAGCAGCTTAATCCGGCAGGCGGGGAACAATGAGCAGTTCTTC.

The CDR3, as DNA: TGCAGCGTTGAAGTAGGGGGGGATGGCTACACCTTC. This codes for CSVEVGGDGYTF. The chain employs TRBV29-1 and TRBJ1-2; possible D gene TRBD1, 6 bases. In germline, CDR1 is SQVTM, CDR2 ANQGSEA. This CDR3 has 12 residues. Between the trimmed V and J ends, which lost 1 base and 6 bases, there was a span of 9 bases.

This clonotype occurred once. This chain joins TRBV7-7 and TRBJ2-5; 10 nucleotides line up with TRBD2. V shed 7 bases and J 2 bases; nucleotides not matched to a gene: 7. This CDR3 contains 15 residues. Germline CDR1 is SSHAT and CDR2 is FNYEAQ (reference sequence). CDR3 sequence: CASTLTSGLQETQYF. The CDR3 DNA sequence: TGTGCCAGCACTCTGACTAGCGGGCTTCAAGAGACCCAGTACTTC.

This sequence joins TRBV29-1 and TRBJ2-1; no reliable D call. This CDR3 contains 10 residues. The germline V and J ends were trimmed by 7 bases and 6 bases, with 7 bases remaining between them. Germline loops: CDR1 SQVTM, CDR2 ANQGSEA. In nucleotides, the CDR3 is TGCAGCGGGAGCGCCAATGAGCAGTTCTTC. Its translation: CSGSANEQFF.